The T cell receptor (beta chain) described here comes from a study of blood T cell repertoires in COVID-19. Study in general: Acute-phase and convalescent COVID-19 samples originated in the United States, Italy and Spain.

Assay used: immunoSEQ multiplex PCR; TCRdb lists only in-frame clones, some missing. Found here are 200,000 to 250,000 clones, around 90% of them singletons; the top ten hold about 2.6%. Participants spanned ages roughly 18 to 90 years and resided in some 22 US areas. Germline loops: CDR1 MNHNS, CDR2 SASEGT. V was trimmed by 1 base and J by 2 bases, leaving 7 bases between them. This CDR3 has 14 residues. The receptor comes from a woman aged 25 to 39 who had recovered from COVID-19. This rearrangement joins TRBV6-1 to TRBJ2-3; D not resolved. The sample comprised PBMCs or T cells enriched from blood (not recorded which). The CDR3: CASSEVRSTDTQYF. The DNA for the CDR3 is TGTGCCAGCAGTGAAGTTAGATCCACAGATACGCAGTATTTT.